Here is one T cell receptor (beta chain) with its context. The antigen is undetermined. At one of its ends the junction is not consistent with the germline gene, which may arise from a read error. Sequencing used immunoSEQ multiplex PCR; TCRdb keeps in-frame clones, though not all of them. The sample lists more than 15,000 clones, around 75% occurring once. These data come from a study of CD4 T cells in relation to SARS-CoV-2 and coronaviruses. Study-level information: ViraFEST: approximately 10-day antigen culture of PBMCs, then TCR beta CDR3 sequencing. No peptide or an HIV-1 Nef peptide pool served as negative control.

Study-wide findings and caveats: Pre-pandemic and post-infection samples never came from the same donor.

The unexposed donors gave CD4+ T cells in about 2011-2019, prior to COVID-19. After about 10 days of culture, CD4+ T cells were isolated. As cell numbers allowed, unexposed-donor CD4+ T cells faced SARS-CoV-2 S/N and four cold-coronavirus spikes. CDR1 and CDR2 (germline): SGHTA, FQGNSA. The CDR3 consists of 17 residues. The sequence was obtained from a human donor in good health. V is TRBV7-2 and J is TRBJ2-5, with 9 bases fitting TRBD2. Sequencing was carried out using CD4+ T cells from PBMCs, cultured in vitro. The CDR3 DNA reads as TGTGCCAGCAGCCCCCGGGGGGGCGGGAGGGCCGCCAGCAGTTTGAACTTC. This encodes CASSPRGGGRAASSLNF.